This T cell receptor beta chain was profiled in a study of OX40 agonist ivuxolimab in advanced cancers. Turning to this clone: Its antigen is not identified.

Generated by immunoSEQ multiplex PCR, the TCRdb table keeps only in-frame clones and is missing some. This table has 80,000 to 95,000 clones, about 90% appearing once. Findings and caveats of the study: CD4+ and CD8+ blood T cells expanded clonally by week 6 at 0.1 to 3.0 mg/kg.

The CDR3 contains 16 residues. J was trimmed by 4 bases and V by 4 bases; bases with no gene match: 9. The germline V gene encodes CDR1 SGHDN and CDR2 FVKESK. V usage is TRBV14 and J usage is TRBJ1-2, with TRBD1 matching 10 bases. This TCR was recovered from an adult with an advanced solid tumor such as melanoma, head and neck, liver or kidney cancer. Here the sequenced sample was CD4+ or CD8+ T cells sorted from blood, taken in a trial of the OX40 agonist ivuxolimab. CDR3 coding DNA: TGTGCCAGCAGCCTTGCCGGGACAGGGGCCTTCTATGGCTACACCTTC. Protein sequence: CASSLAGTGAFYGYTF.